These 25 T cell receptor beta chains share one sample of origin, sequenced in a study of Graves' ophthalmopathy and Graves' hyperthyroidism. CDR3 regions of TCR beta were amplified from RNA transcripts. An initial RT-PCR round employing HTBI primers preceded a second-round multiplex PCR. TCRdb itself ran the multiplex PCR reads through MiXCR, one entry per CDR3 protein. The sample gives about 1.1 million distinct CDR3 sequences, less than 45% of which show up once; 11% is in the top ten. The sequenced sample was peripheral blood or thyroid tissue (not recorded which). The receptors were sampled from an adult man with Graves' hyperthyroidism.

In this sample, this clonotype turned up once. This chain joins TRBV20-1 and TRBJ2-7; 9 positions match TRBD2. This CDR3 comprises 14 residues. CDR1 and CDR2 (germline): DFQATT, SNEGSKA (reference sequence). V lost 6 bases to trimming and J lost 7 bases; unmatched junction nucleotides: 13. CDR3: CSAKPQRGVYEQYF. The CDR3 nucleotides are TGCAGTGCCAAGCCCCAGCGGGGGGTCTATGAGCAGTACTTC.

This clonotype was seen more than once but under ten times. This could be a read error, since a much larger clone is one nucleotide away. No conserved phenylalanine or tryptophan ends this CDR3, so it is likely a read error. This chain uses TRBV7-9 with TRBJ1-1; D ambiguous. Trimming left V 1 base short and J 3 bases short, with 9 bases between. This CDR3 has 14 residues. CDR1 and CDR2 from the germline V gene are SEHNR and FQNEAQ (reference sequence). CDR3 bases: TGTGCCAGCAGCTTAGTCTTGAGTGACACTGAAGCTTTCCTT. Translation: CASSLVLSDTEAFL.

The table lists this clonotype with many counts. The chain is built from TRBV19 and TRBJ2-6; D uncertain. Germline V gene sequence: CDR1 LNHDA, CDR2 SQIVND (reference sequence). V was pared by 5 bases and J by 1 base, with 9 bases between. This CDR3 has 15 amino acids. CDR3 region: CASSAMASGANVLTF. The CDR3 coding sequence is TGTGCCAGTAGTGCGATGGCATCTGGGGCCAACGTCCTGACTTTC.

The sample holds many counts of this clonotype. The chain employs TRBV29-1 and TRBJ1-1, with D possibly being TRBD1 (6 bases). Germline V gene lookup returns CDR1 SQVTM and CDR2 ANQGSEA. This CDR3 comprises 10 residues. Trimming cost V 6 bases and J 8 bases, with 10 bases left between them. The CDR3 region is CSVVDREAFF. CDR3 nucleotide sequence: TGCAGCGTCGTAGACAGGGAAGCTTTCTTT.

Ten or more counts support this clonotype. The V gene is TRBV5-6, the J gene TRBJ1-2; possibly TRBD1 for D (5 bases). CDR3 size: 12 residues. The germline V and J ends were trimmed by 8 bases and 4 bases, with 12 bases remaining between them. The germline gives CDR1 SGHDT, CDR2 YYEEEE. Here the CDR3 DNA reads TGTGCCAGTACCGGGGGGATCTATGGCTACACCTTC. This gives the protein CASTGGIYGYTF. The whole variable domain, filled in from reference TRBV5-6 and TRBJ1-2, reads DAGVTQSPTHLIKTRGQQVTLRCSPKSGHDTVSWYQQALGQGPQFIFQYYEEEERQRGNFPDRFSGHQFPNYSSELNVNALLLGDSALYLCASTGGIYGYTFGSGTRLTVV.

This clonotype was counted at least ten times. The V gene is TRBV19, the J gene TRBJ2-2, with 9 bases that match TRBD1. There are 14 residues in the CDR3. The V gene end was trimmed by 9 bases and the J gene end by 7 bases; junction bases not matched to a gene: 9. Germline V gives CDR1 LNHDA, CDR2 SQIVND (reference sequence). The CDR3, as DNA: TGTGCCAGCCATTACGGACAGGGGATCGGGGAGCTGTTTTTT. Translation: CASHYGQGIGELFF.

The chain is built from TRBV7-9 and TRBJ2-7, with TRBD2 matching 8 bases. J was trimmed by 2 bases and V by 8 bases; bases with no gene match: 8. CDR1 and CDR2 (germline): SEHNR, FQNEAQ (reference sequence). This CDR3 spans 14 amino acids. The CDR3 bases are TGTGCCAGCTGGGGAGGCGGGGGGACCTACGAGCAGTACTTC. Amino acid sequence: CASWGGGGTYEQYF.

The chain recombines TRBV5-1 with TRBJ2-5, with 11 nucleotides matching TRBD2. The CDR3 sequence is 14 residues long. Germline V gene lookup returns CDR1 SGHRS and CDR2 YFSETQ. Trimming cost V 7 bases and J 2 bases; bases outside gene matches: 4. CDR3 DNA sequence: TGCGCCAGCCGCAGACTAGCGGGGCAAGAGACCCAGTACTTC. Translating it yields CASRRLAGQETQYF. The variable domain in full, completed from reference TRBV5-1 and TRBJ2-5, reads KAGVTQTPRYLIKTRGQQVTLSCSPISGHRSVSWYQQTPGQGLQFLFEYFSETQRNKGNFPGRFSGRQFSNSRSEMNVSTLELGDSALYLCASRRLAGQETQYFGPGTRLLVL.

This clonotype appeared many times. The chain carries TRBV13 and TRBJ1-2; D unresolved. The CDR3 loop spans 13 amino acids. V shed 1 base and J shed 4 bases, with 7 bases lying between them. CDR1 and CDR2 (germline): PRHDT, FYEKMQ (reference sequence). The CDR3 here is CASSLVPSYGYTF. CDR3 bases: TGTGCCAGCAGCTTAGTTCCCAGCTATGGCTACACCTTC.

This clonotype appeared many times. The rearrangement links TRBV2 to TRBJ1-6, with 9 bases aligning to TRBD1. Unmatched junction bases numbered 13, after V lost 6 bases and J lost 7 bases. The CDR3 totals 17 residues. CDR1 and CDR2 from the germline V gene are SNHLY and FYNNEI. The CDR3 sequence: CASSRNAGQGLNSPLHF. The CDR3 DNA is TGTGCCAGCAGCAGAAACGCCGGACAGGGGTTAAATTCACCCCTCCACTTT.

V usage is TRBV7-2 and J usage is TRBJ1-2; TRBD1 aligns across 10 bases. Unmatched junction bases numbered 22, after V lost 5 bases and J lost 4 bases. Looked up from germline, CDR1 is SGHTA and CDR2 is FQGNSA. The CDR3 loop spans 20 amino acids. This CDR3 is CASSPKWEFRDRGGSYGYTF. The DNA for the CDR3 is TGTGCCAGCAGCCCCAAGTGGGAGTTCCGGGACAGGGGTGGTAGCTATGGCTACACCTTC. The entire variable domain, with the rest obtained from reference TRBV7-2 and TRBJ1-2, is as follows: GAGVSQSPSNKVTEKGKDVELRCDPISGHTALYWYRQSLGQGLEFLIYFQGNSAPDKSGLPSDRFSAERTGGSVSTLTIQRTQQEDSAVYLCASSPKWEFRDRGGSYGYTFGSGTRLTVV.

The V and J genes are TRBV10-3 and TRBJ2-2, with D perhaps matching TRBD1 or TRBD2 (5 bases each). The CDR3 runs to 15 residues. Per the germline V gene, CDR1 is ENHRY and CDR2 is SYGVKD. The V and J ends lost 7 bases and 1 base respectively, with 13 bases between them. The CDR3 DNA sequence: TGTGCCATCACAGAGGGCAGGGAGAACACCGGGGAGCTGTTTTTT. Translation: CAITEGRENTGELFF.

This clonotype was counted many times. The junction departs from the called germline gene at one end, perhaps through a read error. DNA for the CDR3: TGCAGCATTGAAAAGGGAAACACCATATATTTT. Its protein is CSIEKGNTIYF. The chain uses TRBV29-1 and TRBJ1-3; the D is unclear. From germline, CDR1 is SQVTM and CDR2 ANQGSEA. This CDR3 comprises 11 residues.

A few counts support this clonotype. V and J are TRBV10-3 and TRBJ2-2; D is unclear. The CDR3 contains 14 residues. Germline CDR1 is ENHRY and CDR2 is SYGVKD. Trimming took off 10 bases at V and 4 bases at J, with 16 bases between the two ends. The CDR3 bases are TGTGCCAGCAACGAACAGATCATCACCGGGGAGCTGTTTTTT. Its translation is CASNEQIITGELFF.

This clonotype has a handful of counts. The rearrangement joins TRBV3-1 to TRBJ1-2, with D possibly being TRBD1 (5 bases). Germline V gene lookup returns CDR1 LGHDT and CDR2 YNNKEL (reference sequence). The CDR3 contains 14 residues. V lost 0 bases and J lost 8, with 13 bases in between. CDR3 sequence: CASSQEAGAEGYTF. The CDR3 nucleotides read TGTGCCAGCAGCCAAGAAGCCGGGGCTGAAGGCTACACCTTC.

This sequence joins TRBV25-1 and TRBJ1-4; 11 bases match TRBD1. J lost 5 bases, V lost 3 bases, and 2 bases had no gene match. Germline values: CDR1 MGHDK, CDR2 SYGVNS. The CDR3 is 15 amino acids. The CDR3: CASSEDRGPNEKLFF. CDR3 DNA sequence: TGTGCCAGCAGTGAGGACAGGGGGCCCAATGAAAAACTGTTTTTT.

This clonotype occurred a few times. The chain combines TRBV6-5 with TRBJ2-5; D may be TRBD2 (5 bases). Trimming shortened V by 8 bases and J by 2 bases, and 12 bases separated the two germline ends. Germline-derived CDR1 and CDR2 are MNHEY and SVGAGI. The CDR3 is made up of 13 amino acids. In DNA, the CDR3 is TGTGCCAGCTACAATAGCGAGCAAGAGACCCAGTACTTC. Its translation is CASYNSEQETQYF.

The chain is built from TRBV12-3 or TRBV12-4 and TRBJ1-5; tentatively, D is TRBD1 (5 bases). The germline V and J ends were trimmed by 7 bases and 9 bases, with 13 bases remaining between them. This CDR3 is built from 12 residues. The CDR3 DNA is TGTGCCAGCACCGGGGACGATCGGCCCCAGCATTTT. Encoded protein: CASTGDDRPQHF.

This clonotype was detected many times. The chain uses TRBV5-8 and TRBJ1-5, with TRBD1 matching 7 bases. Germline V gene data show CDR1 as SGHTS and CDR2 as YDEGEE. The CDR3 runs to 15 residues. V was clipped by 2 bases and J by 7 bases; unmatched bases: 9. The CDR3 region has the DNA TGTGCCAGCAGCTTCGGGACAGTGGGTAGGCAGCCCCAGCATTTT. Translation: CASSFGTVGRQPQHF.

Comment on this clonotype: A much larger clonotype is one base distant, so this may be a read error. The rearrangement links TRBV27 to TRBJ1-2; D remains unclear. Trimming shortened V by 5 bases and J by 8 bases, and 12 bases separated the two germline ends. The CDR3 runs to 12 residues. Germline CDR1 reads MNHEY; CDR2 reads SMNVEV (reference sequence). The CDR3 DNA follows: TGTGCCAGCAGTGATCCAAAGTACGGCTACACCTTC. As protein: CASSDPKYGYTF.

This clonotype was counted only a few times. The CDR3 loop is CASSQAPTGAQETQYF. The CDR3 DNA follows: TGCGCCAGCAGCCAAGCCCCGACAGGGGCCCAAGAGACCCAGTACTTC. This chain connects TRBV4-1 to TRBJ2-5; 8 bases are a match to TRBD1. With 1 base clipped from V and 1 base from J, the junction kept 5 bases outside the gene matches. The CDR3 covers 16 residues. Germline CDR1 is MGHRA and CDR2 is YSYEKL.

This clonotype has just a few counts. CDR3 residues: CATSSPRRLTYEQYF. The CDR3 DNA reads TGTGCCACCAGCAGCCCCCGTAGGCTGACCTACGAGCAGTACTTC. The V gene is TRBV15, the J gene TRBJ2-7; D call uncertain. V dropped 3 bases and J dropped 2 bases, with 14 bases sitting between them. Looked up from germline, CDR1 is LNHNV and CDR2 is YYDKDF (reference sequence). This CDR3 is 15 amino acids long.

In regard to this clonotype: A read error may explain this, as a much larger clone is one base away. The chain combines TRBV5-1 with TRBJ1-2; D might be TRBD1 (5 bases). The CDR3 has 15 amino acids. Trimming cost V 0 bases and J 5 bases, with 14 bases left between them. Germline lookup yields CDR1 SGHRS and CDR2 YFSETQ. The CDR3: CASSLELGRSYGYTF. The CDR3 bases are TGCGCCAGCAGCTTGGAGCTGGGACGTTCATATGGCTACACCTTC.

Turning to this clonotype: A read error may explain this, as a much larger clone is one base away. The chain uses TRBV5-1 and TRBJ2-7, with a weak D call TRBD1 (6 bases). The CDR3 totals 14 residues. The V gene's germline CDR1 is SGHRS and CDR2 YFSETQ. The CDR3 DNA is TGCCCCAGCAGCTTTGGCAGGGGCTCCTACGAGCAGTACTTC. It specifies CPSSFGRGSYEQYF.

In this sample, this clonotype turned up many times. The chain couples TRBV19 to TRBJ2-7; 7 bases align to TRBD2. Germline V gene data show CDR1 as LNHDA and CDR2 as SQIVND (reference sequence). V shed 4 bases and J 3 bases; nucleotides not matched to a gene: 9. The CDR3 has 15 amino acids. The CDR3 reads CASSTDLAEDYEQYF. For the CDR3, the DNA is TGTGCCAGTAGTACCGACCTAGCGGAAGACTACGAGCAGTACTTC.